This T cell receptor beta chain derives from a study of blood T cell repertoires in COVID-19. As for the study in general: PBMCs, B-cell-depleted T cells, or T cells were the source of the cDNA or gDNA that made up the material.

Profiled with immunoSEQ multiplex PCR; TCRdb holds only in-frame clones, not every one. The sample has some 330,000 clones, around 87% seen once. The study recruited people aged roughly 18 to 95 years across around 24 US areas. Cohort placement rested on clinical history that participants reported themselves. Germline V gene lookup returns CDR1 KGHSH and CDR2 LQKENI. The CDR3 covers 16 residues. V lost 3 bases, J lost 0 bases, and 3 bases stayed unmatched. V is TRBV18 and J is TRBJ2-1; 9 nucleotides match TRBD2. The sequence was collected from a man in his forties or fifties in a cohort exposed to, infected with or recovered from COVID-19 (not recorded which). Sequencing was done on a sample of PBMCs or T cells enriched from blood (not recorded which). DNA for the CDR3: TGTGCCAGCTCACCCGGACTAGCGCTCTCCTACAATGAGCAGTTCTTC. Translating it yields CASSPGLALSYNEQFF.